Listed here are 3 T cell receptor beta chains from one sample, sequenced in a study of PD-L1 blockade in urothelial cancer (TCRdb year 2017). This sample's time point label indicates: pretreatment peripheral blood. Library construction relied on the immunoSEQ multiplex PCR assay. TCRdb holds this immuneACCESS table with in-frame rearrangements only. Some clones are missing; in checked studies, unresolved V genes explain under half, and the rest has no known cause. The sample contains tens of thousands of clones, roughly 78% of them found a single time. Roughly 10% of the sample comes from the top ten. Material: PBMCs, obtained around atezolizumab (anti-PD-L1) treatment. Receptors were obtained from an older man with urothelial cancer.

This chain connects TRBV4-1 to TRBJ2-5, with D possibly being TRBD2 (6 bases). The V end was cut by 1 base, the J end by 3 bases, with 12 bases between. The CDR3 extends over 15 amino acids. The V gene's germline CDR1 is MGHRA and CDR2 YSYEKL. The CDR3, as DNA: TGCGCCAGCAGCCAAGTTCGGGACTGGAAAGAGACCCAGTACTTC. Its translation is CASSQVRDWKETQYF.

The chain is built from TRBV2 and TRBJ1-5, with D possibly being TRBD1 (5 bases). V was clipped by 6 bases and J by 6 bases, with 21 bases between them. The CDR3 length is 16 residues. CDR1 is SNHLY and CDR2 is FYNNEI in the germline V gene. The CDR3 sequence: CASSPRGTRGSQPQHF. For the CDR3, the DNA is TGTGCCAGCAGCCCCCGAGGGACTCGGGGTAGTCAGCCCCAGCATTTT.

The chain uses TRBV27 and TRBJ2-6; no definite D call. CDR1 is MNHEY, CDR2 SMNVEV, per germline (reference sequence). Trimming took off 1 base at V and 5 bases at J, with 6 bases between the two ends. The CDR3 totals 14 residues. CDR3 DNA: TGTGCCAGCAGTTTATGGAGCCGGGCCAACGTCCTGACTTTC. Amino acid sequence: CASSLWSRANVLTF.